This TCR beta chain was sequenced in a study of blood T cells in healthy people across ages. Study details: Per two T cells, template switching captured roughly one barcoded beta molecule.

A second PCR of roughly 7 to 11 cycles used a sample-barcoded 5' primer and a J-beta primer mix. TCRdb fed the 5' RACE reads into MiXCR, producing one record per CDR3 protein. The table shows more than 900,000 distinct CDR3 sequences, with approximately 25% occurring only once. Germline loops: CDR1 SGHDT, CDR2 YYEEEE. This CDR3 has 15 amino acids. Trimming shortened V by 0 bases and J by 5 bases, and 14 bases separated the two germline ends. These data also formed part of another study, on T cells of mothers and their children.

The material sequenced was blood. The receptor was isolated from a girl aged 2-9 years in good health. The chain employs TRBV5-6 and TRBJ2-5, with a tentative D call TRBD1 (6 bases). The CDR3 DNA follows: TGTGCCAGCAGCTTGGCCCCGGGACACGAGGAGACCCAGTACTTC. Translated, it gives CASSLAPGHEETQYF.